Following are 23 T cell receptor beta chains from one sample sequenced in a study of control samples from healthy donors and cancer patients. The assay was immunoSEQ multiplex PCR, and TCRdb's table has in-frame clones only and misses some. The table includes about 160,000 clones, around 95% detected once. Sequencing was performed on blood. These receptors all come from a woman in her forties in good health.

The chain combines TRBV27 with TRBJ1-6; 7 bases align to TRBD1. The V and J ends lost 2 bases and 11 bases, in that order; junction bases with no gene match: 6. This CDR3 is built from 14 residues. Germline V gives CDR1 MNHEY, CDR2 SMNVEV (reference sequence). The CDR3 sequence is CASSLEGAGTPLHF. The CDR3 DNA reads TGTGCCAGCAGTTTAGAGGGGGCCGGGACACCCCTCCACTTT.

This chain links TRBV11-3 with TRBJ2-3, with 8 bases matching TRBD2. The CDR3 extends over 15 amino acids. V lost 5 bases and J lost 5; bases outside the gene matches: 9. The germline V gene encodes CDR1 SGHNT and CDR2 YENEEA. CDR3 sequence reads: CASSLAFGGGDTQYF. The CDR3 nucleotides are TGTGCCAGCAGCCTAGCCTTCGGGGGGGGAGATACGCAGTATTTT.

J is TRBJ2-3 and V is TRBV18; the D is unclear. Germline V lookup: CDR1 KGHSH, CDR2 LQKENI. V lost 1 base to trimming and J lost 4 bases, with 15 bases between them. CDR3 size: 16 residues. The DNA for the CDR3 is TGTGCCAGCTCACCACTGGGCGGAAAGACGGCAGATACGCAGTATTTT. Translation: CASSPLGGKTADTQYF.

The rearrangement uses TRBV6-5 and TRBJ1-2, with 7 positions matching TRBD1. CDR1 and CDR2 (germline): MNHEY, SVGAGI. The CDR3 has 13 amino acids. Trimming removed 5 bases from V and 4 bases from J; junction bases left unmatched: 4. The CDR3 protein is CASSRTGVYGYTF. In DNA, the CDR3 is TGTGCCAGCAGTAGAACAGGGGTCTATGGCTACACCTTC.

V usage is TRBV19 and J usage is TRBJ1-5, with 8 bases fitting TRBD1. The CDR3 totals 14 residues. V dropped 5 bases and J dropped 4; count of bases not matched to a gene: 4. Germline values: CDR1 LNHDA, CDR2 SQIVND (reference sequence). The CDR3 protein is CASSQQGGNQPQHF. As DNA, the CDR3 is TGTGCCAGTAGTCAACAGGGGGGAAATCAGCCCCAGCATTTT.

CDR3 in amino acids: CASSTQGFTYEQYF. The DNA of the CDR3 is TGTGCCAGCAGTACCCAGGGGTTCACCTACGAGCAGTACTTC. The chain uses TRBV6-6 and TRBJ2-7, with a weak D call TRBD1 (6 bases). Deletions cut 5 bases from V and 2 bases from J, with 13 bases between. CDR1 is MNHNY, CDR2 SVGAGI, per germline (reference sequence). The CDR3 has 14 amino acids.

CDR3 amino acids: CASSFTEFSYEQYF. The CDR3 coding sequence is TGTGCCAGCAGCTTTACAGAGTTCTCCTACGAGCAGTACTTC. V gene TRBV9 combines with J gene TRBJ2-7; D is ambiguous. The CDR3 is made up of 14 amino acids. The germline CDR1 and CDR2 sequences are SGDLS and YYNGEE. Trimming took off 4 bases at V and 0 bases at J, with 11 bases between the two ends.

The chain employs TRBV7-9 and TRBJ2-5, with 7 bases matching TRBD2. The V gene end was trimmed by 2 bases and the J gene end by 3 bases; junction bases not matched to a gene: 15. The germline gives CDR1 SEHNR, CDR2 FQNEAQ (reference sequence). CDR3 length: 18 residues. The CDR3 nucleotides read TGTGCCAGCAGCTTACCGATTCGACTAGCAGCAGGGAAAGAGACCCAGTACTTC. Its translation is CASSLPIRLAAGKETQYF.

The chain recombines TRBV28 with TRBJ2-6, with 9 bases aligning to TRBD1. The CDR3 runs 17 residues. V was pared by 5 bases and J by 3 bases, with 8 bases of the junction left unmatched. Germline-derived CDR1 and CDR2 are MDHEN and SYDVKM. DNA for the CDR3: TGTGCCAGCAGTGTCACACAGGGGGCCGGTGGGGCCAACGTCCTGACTTTC. This codes for CASSVTQGAGGANVLTF.

The chain employs TRBV7-9 and TRBJ1-2; D not resolved. V dropped 6 bases and J dropped 7 bases, with 15 bases sitting between them. This CDR3 is 13 amino acids long. Germline V gene data show CDR1 as SEHNR and CDR2 as FQNEAQ (reference sequence). In DNA form, the CDR3 reads TGTGCCAGCAGAACAGCAGGAATATCTGGCTACACCTTC. Translation gives CASRTAGISGYTF.

This chain joins TRBV23-1 and TRBJ1-4, with a weak D call TRBD1 (5 bases). TRBV23-1 is labeled an ORF, and its function is uncertain. V lost 4 bases and J lost 10, with 16 bases in between. CDR3 length: 14 amino acids. The CDR3 sequence is CASSLSRARRKLFF. The DNA of the CDR3 is TGCGCCAGCAGTCTCAGCAGGGCGCGAAGAAAACTGTTTTTT.

This clone has just one count. This sequence joins TRBV14 and TRBJ2-3; D is undetermined. The germline V and J ends were trimmed by 1 base and 7 bases, with 6 bases remaining between them. The CDR3 totals 12 residues. Germline assignment: CDR1 SGHDN and CDR2 FVKESK. In nucleotides, the CDR3 is TGTGCCAGCAGCCAAGTGACACATACGCAGTATTTT. Its translation is CASSQVTHTQYF. The whole variable domain, remainder taken from reference TRBV14 and TRBJ2-3, is EAGVTQFPSHSVIEKGQTVTLRCDPISGHDNLYWYRRVMGKEIKFLLHFVKESKQDESGMPNNRFLAERTGGTYSTLKVQPAELEDSGVYFCASSQVTHTQYFGPGTRLTVL.

V and J are TRBV7-2 and TRBJ1-4; possible D gene TRBD1, 5 bases. Germline assignment: CDR1 SGHTA and CDR2 FQGNSA. Trimming shortened V by 5 bases and J by 1 base, and 11 bases separated the two germline ends. CDR3 length equals 15 residues. In nucleotides, the CDR3 is TGTGCCAGCAGCCCAACAGGAGGAACTAATGAAAAACTGTTTTTT. Its protein product is CASSPTGGTNEKLFF.

The chain employs TRBV7-9 and TRBJ1-1, with D unclear. V lost 1 base and J lost 9, with 12 bases in between. CDR1 is SEHNR and CDR2 is FQNEAQ in the germline V gene (reference sequence). The CDR3 has 13 residues. The CDR3 loop is CASSLVTEQKAFF. The DNA for the CDR3 is TGTGCCAGCAGCTTAGTGACCGAACAGAAAGCTTTCTTT.

The chain is built from TRBV18 and TRBJ2-7; 8 bases match TRBD1. CDR1 and CDR2 (germline): KGHSH, LQKENI. V lost 5 bases to trimming and J lost 6 bases; unmatched junction nucleotides: 9. The CDR3 extends over 14 amino acids. This CDR3 is CASSIEQGGFEQYF. CDR3 nucleotides: TGTGCCAGCTCAATAGAACAGGGGGGCTTCGAGCAGTACTTC.

CDR3 coding DNA: TGTGCCAGCAGCCCACAGGGGGGGCGGACTGAAGCTTTCTTT. This gives the protein CASSPQGGRTEAFF. The chain is built from TRBV7-2 and TRBJ1-1, with 8 bases fitting TRBD1. Germline CDR1 reads SGHTA; CDR2 reads FQGNSA. The CDR3 is 14 amino acids. The ends lost 5 bases at V and 5 bases at J; junction bases unmatched: 7.

In this sample, this clone turned up once. V and J are TRBV27 and TRBJ2-3, with D unclear. V was cut by 2 bases and J by 10 bases, with 13 bases left in between. The CDR3 contains 13 residues. Looked up from germline, CDR1 is MNHEY and CDR2 is SMNVEV (reference sequence). The CDR3 loop is CASSLTTPFAQYF. Here the CDR3 DNA reads TGTGCCAGCAGTTTAACGACACCGTTCGCGCAGTATTTT.

The chain employs TRBV4-2 and TRBJ2-5; D may be TRBD1 (6 bases). The length of the CDR3 is 16 residues. CDR1 and CDR2 (germline): LGHNA, YNFKEQ. V lost 0 bases and J lost 1, with 12 bases in between. Written as DNA, the CDR3 is TGTGCCAGCAGCCAAGAACTGGGGACAATCCAAGAGACCCAGTACTTC. Translation: CASSQELGTIQETQYF.

The gene calls are TRBV9 and TRBJ2-1; D gene uncertain. Trimming removed 0 bases from V and 9 bases from J, with 7 bases in between. This CDR3 has 12 amino acids. Germline loops: CDR1 SGDLS, CDR2 YYNGEE. The CDR3 nucleotides are TGTGCCAGCAGCGTAGCTGATGCTGAGCAGTTCTTC. This sequence encodes CASSVADAEQFF.

V usage is TRBV7-8 and J usage is TRBJ2-7, with TRBD2 identical over 11 bases. This CDR3 is 16 amino acids long. Germline lookup yields CDR1 SGHVS and CDR2 FQNEAQ. The ends lost 4 bases at V and 5 bases at J; junction bases unmatched: 10. CDR3 nucleotides: TGTGCCAGCAGCTGGGTCACTAGCGGGAGTAGCCACGAGCAGTACTTC. It yields the protein CASSWVTSGSSHEQYF.

The chain recombines TRBV18 with TRBJ2-1, with TRBD1 identical over 7 bases. From germline, CDR1 is KGHSH and CDR2 LQKENI. The CDR3 is 14 amino acids. The V segment lost 3 bases and the J segment 8 bases; nucleotides outside the gene matches: 7. CDR3 residues: CASSPGSRGHEQFF. CDR3 nucleotide sequence: TGTGCCAGCTCACCTGGGTCTAGGGGGCATGAGCAGTTCTTC.

This chain links TRBV7-2 with TRBJ1-1; a possible D gene is TRBD1 (6 bases). CDR3 length: 14 amino acids. Trimming left V 4 bases short and J 5 bases short, with 14 bases between. Germline assignment: CDR1 SGHTA and CDR2 FQGNSA. CDR3 in amino acids: CASSSQGRGTEAFF. CDR3 DNA: TGTGCCAGCAGCTCTCAGGGGCGAGGTACTGAAGCTTTCTTT.

The chain is built from TRBV29-1 and TRBJ2-2; 9 bases fit TRBD1. The length of the CDR3 is 17 residues. Germline values: CDR1 SQVTM, CDR2 ANQGSEA. With 6 bases clipped from V and 1 base from J, the junction kept 12 bases outside the gene matches. CDR3 loop: CSVMRDRVIGNTGELFF. The CDR3 DNA is TGCAGCGTGATGCGGGACAGGGTAATAGGGAACACCGGGGAGCTGTTTTTT.